The 17 T cell receptor beta chains listed next were all sequenced from one sample in a study of control samples from healthy donors and cancer patients. Profiling relied on immunoSEQ multiplex PCR, and the TCRdb table lists in-frame clones only, not all of them. Among approximately 97,000 clones listed, just under 85% were seen once. Sequenced sample: blood. These receptors originate from a man aged 25 to 45 in good health.

V and J are TRBV28 and TRBJ1-2; perhaps TRBD1 as D (5 bases). Germline assignment: CDR1 MDHEN and CDR2 SYDVKM. The germline V and J ends were trimmed by 9 bases and 2 bases, with 22 bases remaining between them. The CDR3 extends over 16 amino acids. The CDR3 DNA is TGTGCCAGTGATTTCCGTGTGACGGGGACCAACTATGGCTACACCTTC. It specifies CASDFRVTGTNYGYTF.

The chain carries TRBV28 and TRBJ2-7; D uncertain. In germline, CDR1 is MDHEN, CDR2 SYDVKM. The V gene lost 5 bases and the J gene lost 3 bases, with 14 bases spanning the gap. CDR3 length equals 14 residues. The chain's CDR3 is CASSTRTRVYEQYF. DNA for the CDR3: TGTGCCAGCAGTACCAGGACGCGAGTCTACGAGCAGTACTTC.

This chain uses TRBV28 with TRBJ1-4; 7 nucleotides match TRBD1. CDR1 and CDR2 (germline): MDHEN, SYDVKM. The CDR3 has 17 residues. The V segment lost 2 bases and the J segment 8 bases; nucleotides outside the gene matches: 14. The CDR3 DNA reads as TGTGCCAGCAGTTTAATTGGGTGGGCTGGGACAGCAGAAAAACTGTTTTTT. This sequence encodes CASSLIGWAGTAEKLFF.

The V call is TRBV5-6, the J call TRBJ1-1; D possibly corresponds to TRBD1 (5 bases). Germline V gene sequence: CDR1 SGHDT, CDR2 YYEEEE. V shed 4 bases and J shed 1 base, with 11 bases lying between them. This CDR3 has 14 amino acids. CDR3 protein: CASSPIDRNTEAFF. In DNA form, the CDR3 reads TGTGCCAGCAGCCCCATAGACAGGAACACTGAAGCTTTCTTT.

As to this clone: The same CDR3 also results from other DNA sequences found in this sample. The chain has TRBV6-6 and TRBJ1-6; D is ambiguous. The CDR3 loop spans 15 amino acids. From germline, CDR1 is MNHNY and CDR2 SVGAGI (reference sequence). V lost 0 bases and J 9 bases, leaving 12 bases between the germline ends. For the CDR3, the DNA is TGTGCCAGCAGTTACTCCGGGGATGGGCTTTCACCCCTCCACTTT. It specifies CASSYSGDGLSPLHF.

This chain uses TRBV9 with TRBJ1-4, with TRBD1 matching 10 bases. This CDR3 spans 16 amino acids. V lost 4 bases, J lost 4 bases, and 7 bases stayed unmatched. Per germline, CDR1 SGDLS and CDR2 YYNGEE. In nucleotides, the CDR3 is TGTGCCAGCAGCCCCCGGGACAGGGGAGGTAATGAAAAACTGTTTTTT. It specifies CASSPRDRGGNEKLFF.

The chain has TRBV14 and TRBJ2-5, with TRBD2 identical over 12 bases. Germline V gene data show CDR1 as SGHDN and CDR2 as FVKESK. The ends lost 4 bases at V and 2 bases at J; junction bases unmatched: 11. The CDR3 has 18 residues. Here the CDR3 DNA reads TGTGCCAGCAGCCGACTTGGTCTAGCGGGGGGGAGGCAAGAGACCCAGTACTTC. It translates to CASSRLGLAGGRQETQYF.

This chain uses TRBV11-2 with TRBJ2-7; a possible D gene is TRBD1 (5 bases). Trimming cost V 1 base and J 6 bases, with 13 bases left between them. The length of the CDR3 is 14 residues. Germline V CDR1 and CDR2: SGHAT, FQNNGV. The CDR3 loop reads CASSLALARGEQYF. CDR3 bases: TGTGCCAGCAGCTTAGCCCTGGCTAGGGGCGAGCAGTACTTC.

The V call is TRBV4-2, the J call TRBJ2-4, with D perhaps matching TRBD1 (6 bases). Germline V gene lookup returns CDR1 LGHNA and CDR2 YNFKEQ. This CDR3 region has 17 residues. The germline V and J ends were trimmed by 4 bases and 3 bases, with 19 bases remaining between them. The CDR3 nucleotides are TGTGCCAGCAGCCCAGGACAGTTTCTCGATAGCAAAAACATTCAGTACTTC. It codes for CASSPGQFLDSKNIQYF.

The CDR3 DNA is TGTGCCAGCAGTTTATTTGAGGGGTTTGGCTACACCTTC. This sequence encodes CASSLFEGFGYTF. The V and J genes are TRBV27 and TRBJ1-2; D might be TRBD1 (5 bases). The ends were cut back, 1 base at V and 7 bases at J, with 10 bases in the middle. This CDR3 is 13 amino acids long. The germline V gene has CDR1 MNHEY and CDR2 SMNVEV (reference sequence).

The table lists this clone with a count of one. The CDR3 nucleotides are TGCGCCAGCAGCTTTTCGACAACCTCCTACGAGCAGTACTTC. Its translation is CASSFSTTSYEQYF. The rearrangement joins TRBV5-1 to TRBJ2-7; no definite D call. Germline values: CDR1 SGHRS, CDR2 YFSETQ. The ends were cut back, 2 bases at V and 0 bases at J, with 9 bases in the middle. The CDR3 is 14 amino acids.

The rearrangement uses TRBV10-2 and TRBJ1-6, with D unclear. Germline loops: CDR1 WSHSY, CDR2 SAAADI. V was shortened by 1 base and J by 7 bases, with 8 bases between the two germline ends. The CDR3 sequence is 14 residues long. The CDR3 bases are TGCGCCAGCAGTGAGTGGCGAGACAATTCACCCCTCCACTTT. Translating it yields CASSEWRDNSPLHF.

The V and J genes are TRBV19 and TRBJ1-5; D is ambiguous. The germline V gene has CDR1 LNHDA and CDR2 SQIVND (reference sequence). The CDR3 runs 14 residues. V was cut by 7 bases and J by 1 base, with 11 bases left in between. The CDR3 spells CASNPGRSNQPQHF. The CDR3 DNA reads TGTGCCAGTAACCCTGGCAGGAGCAATCAGCCCCAGCATTTT.

V gene TRBV5-1 combines with J gene TRBJ2-6, with TRBD1 as a possible D gene (5 bases). Trimming took 6 bases from V and 0 from J, leaving 7 bases between them. The CDR3 extends over 14 amino acids. Germline CDR1 SGHRS, CDR2 YFSETQ. The CDR3 loop reads CASTRDSGANVLTF. CDR3 DNA sequence: TGCGCCAGCACCAGGGACTCTGGGGCCAACGTCCTGACTTTC.

J is TRBJ2-5 and V is TRBV5-1; 7 bases are a match to TRBD2. Losses at the gene ends were 1 base for V and 4 bases for J; bases not matched to a gene: 4. Looked up from germline, CDR1 is SGHRS and CDR2 is YFSETQ. The CDR3 totals 14 residues. CDR3 loop: CASSLLGEGETQYF. The CDR3 nucleotides are TGCGCCAGCAGCTTGCTGGGGGAGGGAGAGACCCAGTACTTC.

The rearrangement links TRBV5-4 to TRBJ1-2; D is unresolved. V shed 4 bases and J shed 5 bases, with 18 bases lying between them. Per germline, CDR1 SGHNT and CDR2 YYREEE (reference sequence). The CDR3 covers 15 residues. The CDR3 loop reads CASSPGSGRGYGYTF. DNA of the CDR3: TGTGCCAGCAGCCCGGGGTCGGGCCGGGGATATGGCTACACCTTC.

The chain joins TRBV7-9 to TRBJ2-7; 7 positions match TRBD1. V lost 3 bases, J lost 3 bases, and 5 bases stayed unmatched. CDR3 length: 14 amino acids. The V gene's germline CDR1 is SEHNR and CDR2 FQNEAQ (reference sequence). This CDR3 reads CASSFRDSFYEQYF. The CDR3 DNA sequence: TGTGCCAGCAGCTTCCGGGACAGCTTCTACGAGCAGTACTTC.